What follows are 13 T cell receptor beta chains derived from one specimen sequenced in a study of tumor-infiltrating lymphocytes in localized non-small cell lung cancer. The protocol was immunoSEQ multiplex PCR, while the TCRdb copy is restricted to in-frame clones and leaves out a portion. The sample includes about 16,000 clones, roughly 78% seen only once; the top ten take 8.5% to 10%. Sample: lung tumor tissue. Every receptor here comes from a human donor with non-small cell lung cancer.

The chain's CDR3 is CASSQVTGLGTEAFF. The CDR3 DNA reads TGTGCCAGCAGCCAAGTGACGGGTCTGGGGACTGAAGCTTTCTTT. The chain employs TRBV4-2 and TRBJ1-1; D remains ambiguous. The CDR3 spans 15 residues. CDR1 is LGHNA, CDR2 YNFKEQ, per germline. V was clipped by 1 base and J by 5 bases, with 14 bases between them.

This clone was seen just once. The chain carries TRBV19 and TRBJ2-2, with TRBD2 matching 8 bases. The CDR3 has 15 residues. The J segment lost 1 base and the V segment lost 5 bases, leaving 3 bases of the junction unmatched. The V gene's germline CDR1 is LNHDA and CDR2 SQIVND (reference sequence). The CDR3 is CASSFLAGNTGELFF. In DNA, the CDR3 is TGTGCCAGTAGTTTCCTAGCGGGGAACACCGGGGAGCTGTTTTTT.

The chain is built from TRBV30 and TRBJ1-2, with TRBD1 as a possible D gene (6 bases). CDR1 is GTSNPN, CDR2 SVGIG, per germline (reference sequence). Trimming left V 4 bases short and J 5 bases short, with 14 bases between. The CDR3 totals 13 residues. The DNA of the CDR3 is TGTGCCTGGATTCCCGGCAGGGGTTATGGCTACACCTTC. Residues: CAWIPGRGYGYTF.

Only a few counts were recorded for this clone. V gene TRBV28 combines with J gene TRBJ2-7; D is tentatively TRBD1 or TRBD2 (7 bases each). Germline values: CDR1 MDHEN, CDR2 SYDVKM. Trimming pared 4 bases from V and 5 bases from J, leaving 18 bases between. This CDR3 region has 15 residues. The CDR3 coding sequence is TGTGCCAGCAGTTCCCAGGGGGGGCGCGAGCACGAGCAGTACTTC. This encodes CASSSQGGREHEQYF.

The chain uses TRBV6-6 and TRBJ2-7; 9 nucleotides align to TRBD1. CDR1 and CDR2 from the germline V gene are MNHNY and SVGAGI (reference sequence). The J segment lost 1 base and the V segment lost 6 bases, leaving 4 bases of the junction unmatched. The CDR3 contains 14 residues. As DNA, the CDR3 is TGTGCCAGCAGCCCCGGGACAGGGTCCTACGAGCAGTACTTC. The encoded protein is CASSPGTGSYEQYF.

V gene TRBV6-5 combines with J gene TRBJ2-5, with a tentative D call TRBD2 (6 bases). In germline, CDR1 is MNHEY, CDR2 SVGAGI. CDR3 length: 14 amino acids. The V end lost 4 bases, the J end lost 2 bases, and 11 bases lay between the germline ends. CDR3 DNA: TGTGCCAGCAGTTTCGCGGGGAGACAAGAGACCCAGTACTTC. It is translated as CASSFAGRQETQYF.

This rearrangement joins TRBV5-1 to TRBJ2-7; TRBD2 aligns across 12 bases. The CDR3 sequence is 18 residues long. CDR1 is SGHRS and CDR2 is YFSETQ in the germline V gene. V lost 0 bases to trimming and J lost 1 base; unmatched junction nucleotides: 8. This chain's CDR3 is CASSLETSGGRQSYEQYF. The CDR3 nucleotides read TGCGCCAGCAGCTTGGAAACTAGCGGGGGGCGCCAATCCTACGAGCAGTACTTC.

The V call is TRBV7-9, the J call TRBJ2-5; TRBD1 might be the D (6 bases). This CDR3 has 13 amino acids. Germline V gives CDR1 SEHNR, CDR2 FQNEAQ (reference sequence). The ends were cut back, 1 base at V and 7 bases at J, with 10 bases in the middle. The CDR3, as DNA: TGTGCCAGCAGCTTAGGAACAGGGAGGACCCAGTACTTC. As protein: CASSLGTGRTQYF.

The V gene is TRBV7-2, the J gene TRBJ1-4; 8 bases agree with TRBD1. The germline CDR1 and CDR2 sequences are SGHTA and FQGNSA. CDR3 length equals 14 residues. Germline trimming cut 2 bases from V and 8 bases from J; bases unmatched to any gene: 4. In DNA form, the CDR3 reads TGTGCCAGCAGCTTAATGCAGGGGGCCGAAAAACTGTTTTTT. Translating it yields CASSLMQGAEKLFF. Drawing the rest from reference TRBV7-2 and TRBJ1-4, the complete variable domain is GAGVSQSPSNKVTEKGKDVELRCDPISGHTALYWYRQSLGQGLEFLIYFQGNSAPDKSGLPSDRFSAERTGGSVSTLTIQRTQQEDSAVYLCASSLMQGAEKLFFGSGTQLSVL.

The rearrangement uses TRBV7-2 and TRBJ2-7; 9 bases line up with TRBD1. This CDR3 contains 14 residues. V was pared by 4 bases and J by 6 bases, with 7 bases of the junction left unmatched. Per germline, CDR1 SGHTA and CDR2 FQGNSA. This CDR3 reads CASSSRDRVPEQYF. Here the CDR3 DNA reads TGTGCCAGCAGCTCCCGGGACAGGGTTCCCGAGCAGTACTTC.

V is TRBV28 and J is TRBJ1-5, with D perhaps TRBD1 (5 bases). Per the germline V gene, CDR1 is MDHEN and CDR2 is SYDVKM. The ends were cut back, 8 bases at V and 2 bases at J, with 13 bases in the middle. This CDR3 has 14 amino acids. CDR3 in DNA: TGTGCCAGCCTAGAGTGGGGGGGCAATCAGCCCCAGCATTTT. This gives the protein CASLEWGGNQPQHF.

In this sample, this clone turned up once. This chain joins TRBV5-8 and TRBJ1-2; D uncertain. Trimming took 0 bases from V and 4 from J, leaving 4 bases between them. This CDR3 region has 12 residues. Germline V gene lookup returns CDR1 SGHTS and CDR2 YDEGEE. The CDR3 region is CASSLEGYGYTF. CDR3 DNA sequence: TGTGCCAGCAGCTTGGAGGGCTATGGCTACACCTTC. The complete variable domain, with remaining parts taken from reference TRBV5-8 and TRBJ1-2, reads EAGVTQSPTHLIKTRGQQATLRCSPISGHTSVYWYQQALGLGLQFLLWYDEGEERNRGNFPPRFSGRQFPNYSSELNVNALELEDSALYLCASSLEGYGYTFGSGTRLTVV.

J is TRBJ2-1 and V is TRBV28, with 7 positions matching TRBD2. J lost 12 bases, V lost 10 bases, and 9 bases had no gene match. The CDR3 spans 11 residues. Per germline, CDR1 MDHEN and CDR2 SYDVKM. The CDR3: CAIWGGKGQFF. The CDR3 nucleotides are TGTGCCATCTGGGGGGGGAAAGGGCAGTTCTTC. Supplemented by reference TRBV28 and TRBJ2-1, the full variable domain reads DVKVTQSSRYLVKRTGEKVFLECVQDMDHENMFWYRQDPGLGLRLIYFSYDVKMKEKGDIPEGYSVSREKKERFSLILESASTNQTSMYLCAIWGGKGQFFGPGTRLTVL.